The clone carrying this T cell receptor beta chain was seen many times. Its cognate antigen is unknown. Amplification of ligated cDNA took four PCR rounds with SP2 and nested alpha and beta constant primers. For blood and skin samples, reverse transcription used TCR alpha and beta constant primers. Via MiXCR, TCRdb re-called the 5' RACE reads, giving one row per CDR3 protein. The top ten hold around 9.7% of the sample, which has roughly 62,000 distinct CDR3 sequences, under 8.5% seen once. These data come from a study of naive and memory T cell subsets. Study-level results: The RNA method is potentially sensitive to activation and differentiation changes.

The library had UMIs added by 3' ligation of an oligonucleotide to TCR cDNA. RNA was extracted from more than 2 ml of whole blood of healthy adults. Cells were not sorted; total RNA input targeted roughly 1 to 1000 ng. With 3 bases clipped from V and 2 bases from J, the junction kept 6 bases outside the gene matches. The CDR3 is made up of 15 amino acids. CDR1 and CDR2 from the germline V gene are DFQATT and SNEGSKA (reference sequence). The clonotype was recovered from a male donor in good health. The J gene is TRBJ2-3, the V gene TRBV20-1; 9 bases map to TRBD2. The chain's CDR3 is CSASRLAGFTDTQYF. The CDR3 DNA reads as TGCAGTGCTAGTCGGCTAGCGGGGTTCACAGATACGCAGTATTTT.